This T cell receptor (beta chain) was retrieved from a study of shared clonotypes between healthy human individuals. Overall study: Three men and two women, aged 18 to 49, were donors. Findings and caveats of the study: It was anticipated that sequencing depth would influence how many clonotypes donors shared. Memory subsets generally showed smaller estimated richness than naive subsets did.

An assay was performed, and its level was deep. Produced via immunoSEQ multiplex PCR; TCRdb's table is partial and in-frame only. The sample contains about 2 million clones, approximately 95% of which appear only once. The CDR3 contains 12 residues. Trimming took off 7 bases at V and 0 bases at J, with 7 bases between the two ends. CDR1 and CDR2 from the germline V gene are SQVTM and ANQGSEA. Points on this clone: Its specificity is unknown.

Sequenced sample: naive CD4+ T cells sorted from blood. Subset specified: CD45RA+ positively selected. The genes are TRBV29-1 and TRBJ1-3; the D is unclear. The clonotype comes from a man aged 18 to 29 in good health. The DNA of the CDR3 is TGCAGCGCCACAGACTCTGGAAACACCATATATTTT. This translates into CSATDSGNTIYF.